This T cell receptor beta chain comes out of a study of blood T cell repertoires in COVID-19. The CDR3 runs to 17 residues. Germline V lookup: CDR1 SGHDT, CDR2 YYEEEE. V was clipped by 6 bases and J by 6 bases; unmatched bases: 17. Measured with immunoSEQ multiplex PCR; TCRdb has only the in-frame clones, and not every one. The table has 55,000 to 75,000 clones, roughly nine tenths seen once. The rearrangement joins TRBV5-6 to TRBJ1-5; TRBD1 aligns across 8 bases. The receptor's source is a man in his 60s with acute or convalescent COVID-19. The sample was peripheral blood. CDR3 bases: TGTGCCAGCAACATGTGGGGGCCGGGACAGGATAGTCAGCCCCAGCATTTT. This translates into CASNMWGPGQDSQPQHF.